This T cell receptor beta chain was captured in a study of blood T cell repertoires in COVID-19 (dated by TCRdb to the early 2020s). Broadly, across the study: Collaborator samples came from the United States, Italy and Spain and covered acute and convalescent phases of COVID-19. Deeply sampled blood TCRbeta repertoires from subjects exposed to, actively infected with, or recovered from COVID-19 were included in the dataset. The sample metadata nearly always contained a de-identified subject ID, COVID-19 status, age in years and sex. Where available, HLA class I and class II types were taken from metadata supplied by the sample provider and were not determined by assay-based typing. The repertoires were released in a freely available public database meant as a resource for research on the immune response to SARS-CoV-2. Samples were obtained from the ongoing ImmuneRACE study (first 160 participants) and from over 1,000 subjects provided by 6 global collaborators. The material from the prospective study consisted of cDNA or gDNA derived from T cells, B-cell-depleted T cells, or PBMCs.

On this clone itself: Its antigen target is currently unknown. Base qualities are not recorded, but no much larger clone differs from it by a single base.

CDR1 and CDR2 are drawn from the germline V gene: SGDLS, YYNGEE. The CDR3 contains 18 residues, cysteine and phenylalanine counted. CDR3 DNA is the only sequence kept; it has 54 bases, read in frame from the first base. V drops 0 bases and J drops 5 bases, leaving 21 bases in between. The paper's findings and limits, for the study overall: The amount of clinical and demographic metadata varied by source and participant and was provided uncurated.

TCRbeta CDR3 regions were amplified from genomic DNA by means of the immunoSEQ Assay, a bias-controlled multiplex PCR. The original pipeline was this. The number of nucleated cells in each sample was estimated by amplification of reference gene primers within the assay. Sequence reads were collapsed and filtered to measure the absolute abundance of every unique TCRbeta CDR3 rearrangement. For each sample, productive Simpson clonality was calculated by taking the square root of Simpson's diversity index across productive rearrangements. As stored in TCRdb, this immuneACCESS dataset retains in-frame rearrangements with V and J assigned. A fraction of the clones does not appear; measured against another copy, unresolved V genes explain less than half of the discrepancy, and the remainder lacks a known reason. For V, J and clone size, that table is used; D and trimming come from the DNA. The sample contains roughly 380,000 clones, roughly 90% of them found a single time. Approximately 0.93% of the sample belongs to the ten largest clones.

Enrolling through a virtual design, the prospective study's participants ranged in age from roughly 18 to 90 years and lived across roughly 24 United States geographic areas. In the prospective study, cohorts were assigned on the basis of participant-reported clinical history obtained from a screening survey and a study questionnaire. Exposed participants had been in contact, within 2 weeks of entering the study, with a person who had a PCR-confirmed or clinician-diagnosed case of COVID-19. In the prospective study, mobile phlebotomists collected whole blood, serum and a nasopharyngeal or oropharyngeal swab from each participant. Participants in the prospective study had the option to provide additional blood draws and questionnaires over a roughly two-month period. Blood samples from the prospective study were shipped frozen or at room temperature prior to DNA extraction.

This receptor was taken from a young woman who had been exposed to COVID-19. The V and J segments used are TRBV9 and TRBJ2-1; the D gene is possibly TRBD2, with 5 bases matching. Sequencing was performed on PBMCs or T cells enriched from blood (not recorded which). Here is the DNA: TGTGCCAGCAGCGTAGCCCTCAATAGCCGGAGCGGTCACAATGAGCAGTTCTTC. This codes for CASSVALNSRSGHNEQFF.